The T cell receptor (beta chain) described here comes from a study of T-cell reconstitution after alpha-beta-depleted transplantation in children. Preparation of the TCRbeta library used unique molecular identifiers. TCRdb passed the PCR reads through MiXCR, listing each CDR3 protein once. The sample holds 250,000 or so distinct CDR3 sequences, around 8% seen once. Findings and caveats of the study: Reportedly, alpha-beta T cells present about two months post-transplant originated from several hundred expanded clones of graft origin. Certain patients had high TCRbeta diversity at day 60, and it came from recipient T cells and thymic progenitors that survived. Hyperexpanded clones declined; after one year, newly produced T cells mostly supplied diversity.

There are many counts of this clonotype. The target antigen is unknown. This TCR came from a male patient younger than 18 who had a stem cell transplant for acute lymphoblastic leukemia, so the T cells may come from the graft donor. Sequences were derived from PBMCs, mostly from graft donor cells, sampled 180 days after TCRalphabeta/CD19-depleted stem cell transplant.

The CDR3 nucleotides read TGTGCCAGCAGTTATGCGGGGGGGTGGAACGAGCAGTACTTC. Its translation is CASSYAGGWNEQYF. The V gene is TRBV6-5, the J gene TRBJ2-7; 9 nucleotides align to TRBD2. The germline V gene encodes CDR1 MNHEY and CDR2 SVGAGI. Unmatched junction bases numbered 5, after V lost 3 bases and J lost 5 bases. The CDR3 extends over 14 amino acids.